This T cell receptor (beta chain) was identified in a study of blood T cell repertoires in COVID-19. Background on the study: COVID-19 samples from acute and convalescent phases originated in the United States, Italy and Spain.

Germline V gene sequence: CDR1 LNHDA, CDR2 SQIVND (reference sequence). The CDR3 is made up of 13 amino acids. Trimming took 3 bases from V and 2 from J, leaving 7 bases between them. Profiling relied on immunoSEQ multiplex PCR, and the TCRdb table lists in-frame clones only, not all of them. The data hold approximately 290,000 clones, with around 90% observed a single time. Cohort assignment relied on participant-reported clinical history. This clone was counted a single time. The TCR was taken from a woman aged 25 to 39 who had recovered from COVID-19. The chain joins TRBV19 to TRBJ1-1; the D gene is possibly TRBD1 (5 bases). Sequenced material: PBMCs or T cells enriched from blood (not recorded which). The CDR3: CASSMDTNTEAFF. CDR3 sequence (DNA): TGTGCCAGTAGTATGGACACTAACACTGAAGCTTTCTTT.